This T cell receptor beta chain was found in a study of CD8 T cells in ankylosing spondylitis. Broader study findings: Blood of patients with ankylosing spondylitis appeared to be characterized by a TCR beta motif of eight or nine highly homologous variants.

One entry per CDR3 protein, called by TCRdb with MiXCR from the 5' RACE reads. The sample consists of some 700,000 distinct CDR3 sequences, roughly 20% of them appearing once. This CDR3 region has 16 residues. V lost 4 bases and J lost 3, with 16 bases in between. The V gene's germline CDR1 is SGHTA and CDR2 FQGNSA. This clonotype was seen only a few times. Its specificity is unknown. The receptor comes from a male donor with ankylosing spondylitis. The sample taken for sequencing was blood, either unsorted or a sorted T cell fraction (not recorded which). The rearrangement uses TRBV7-2 and TRBJ2-1; D is possibly TRBD1 (5 bases). CDR3 residues: CASSSTQGKGYNEQFF. DNA of the CDR3: TGTGCCAGCAGCTCTACTCAGGGTAAGGGCTACAATGAGCAGTTCTTC.